The subject of this entry is one T cell receptor beta chain. This record comes from a study of OX40 agonist ivuxolimab in advanced cancers. Sequenced by immunoSEQ multiplex PCR; TCRdb stores in-frame clones only, minus some. The table shows about 93,000 clones, with 90% to 95% occurring only once. The CDR3 length is 12 residues. In germline, CDR1 is PRHDT, CDR2 FYEKMQ (reference sequence). V dropped 5 bases and J dropped 6 bases, with 11 bases sitting between them. The sample here was CD4+ or CD8+ T cells sorted from blood, taken in a trial of the OX40 agonist ivuxolimab. The rearrangement joins TRBV13 to TRBJ2-7; D is uncertain. The sequence came from an adult with an advanced solid tumor such as melanoma, head and neck, liver or kidney cancer. This CDR3 reads CASSISRSEQYF. The CDR3 DNA is TGTGCCAGCAGCATATCCCGGAGCGAGCAGTACTTC.